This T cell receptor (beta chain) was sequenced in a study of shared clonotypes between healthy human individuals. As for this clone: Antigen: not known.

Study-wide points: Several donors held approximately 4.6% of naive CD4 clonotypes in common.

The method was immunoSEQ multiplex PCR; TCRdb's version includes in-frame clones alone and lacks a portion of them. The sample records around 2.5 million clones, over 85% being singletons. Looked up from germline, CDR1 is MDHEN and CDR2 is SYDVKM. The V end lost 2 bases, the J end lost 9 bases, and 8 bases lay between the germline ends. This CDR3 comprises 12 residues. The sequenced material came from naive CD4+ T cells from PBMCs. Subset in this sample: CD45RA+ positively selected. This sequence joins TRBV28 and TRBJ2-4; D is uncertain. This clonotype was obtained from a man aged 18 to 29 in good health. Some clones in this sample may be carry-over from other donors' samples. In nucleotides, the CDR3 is TGTGCCAGCAGTTTAATGGGAAGCATTCAGTACTTC. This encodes CASSLMGSIQYF.